A selection of T cell receptor beta chains follows, all from one sample in a study of T-cell memory formation after mild COVID-19. One entry per CDR3 protein results from TCRdb running MiXCR on the 5' RACE reads. This repertoire shows 340,000 or so distinct CDR3 sequences, 13% found once; its top ten account for over 20%. Sequencing was performed on PBMCs or a T cell subset sorted from them (not recorded which). These TCRs come from a man younger than 35 who had mild COVID-19 (a few samples of this study predate the infection). Cell type and time point are not known. Both conserved end residues are part of each CDR3. Fields, in order: D gene, V gene, CDR3 length, J gene, clone size, CDR3 protein, CDR3 DNA. D genes are given only for firm matches. Not every row has a clone size; where given, it reads once, few, many or a size class.

>.|TRBV29-1|13|TRBJ2-3|.
CSGGSGSTDTQYF
TGCAGCGGCGGCAGCGGGAGCACAGATACGCAGTATTTT
>TRBD1|TRBV4-1|15|TRBJ1-4|.
CASSQPRETGEKLFF
TGCGCCAGCAGCCAACCCCGAGAGACAGGGGAAAAACTGTTTTTT
>.|TRBV5-1|16|TRBJ2-5|.
CASSSSHDRIQETQYF
TGCGCCAGCAGCTCAAGCCATGACAGAATTCAAGAGACCCAGTACTTC
>.|TRBV20-1|14|TRBJ2-1|many
CSARESGPYNEQFF
TGCAGTGCTAGAGAGTCGGGGCCATACAATGAGCAGTTCTTC
>TRBD2|TRBV12-5|15|TRBJ2-6|.
CASGKAGTGANVLTF
TGTGCTAGTGGCAAAGCGGGGACTGGGGCCAACGTCCTGACTTTC
>.|TRBV6-2/TRBV6-3|14|TRBJ1-1|.
CASSVYRENTEAFF
TGTGCCAGCAGTGTCTACAGGGAGAACACTGAAGCTTTCTTT
>.|TRBV12-3/TRBV12-4|13|TRBJ2-1|.
CASSLVPMDEQFF
TGTGCCAGCAGTTTAGTTCCCATGGATGAGCAGTTCTTC
>.|TRBV29-1|14|TRBJ2-7|few
CSVEARGGNYEQYF
TGCAGCGTTGAAGCGAGGGGCGGAAACTACGAGCAGTACTTC
>TRBD1|TRBV5-1|18|TRBJ1-5|.
CASSPGGDSGYSNQPQHF
TGCGCCAGCAGCCCGGGGGGGGACAGCGGGTATAGCAATCAGCCCCAGCATTTT
>.|TRBV12-3/TRBV12-4|14|TRBJ1-1|few
CASMRYDVQAKAFF
TGTGCCAGCATGAGATACGACGTACAAGCTAAAGCTTTCTTT
>.|TRBV7-2|14|TRBJ2-1|many
CASSPPGAGYEQFF
TGTGCCAGCAGCCCCCCGGGGGCGGGCTATGAGCAGTTCTTC
>.|TRBV19|12|TRBJ1-1|.
CASNTGLSEAFF
TGTGCCAGTAACACAGGTCTATCTGAAGCTTTCTTT
>TRBD2|TRBV7-9|14|TRBJ2-1|.
CASSLFESSGEQFF
TGTGCCAGCAGCTTATTTGAGTCTAGCGGTGAGCAGTTCTTC
>.|TRBV7-8|17|TRBJ2-5|few
CASSLDGVGDKGETQYF
TGTGCCAGCAGCTTAGACGGGGTGGGGGATAAAGGAGAGACCCAGTACTTC
>.|TRBV20-1|13|TRBJ1-2|many
CSARYRVLYGYTF
TGCAGTGCTAGATACAGGGTGTTATATGGCTACACCTTC
>TRBD1|TRBV5-1|14|TRBJ1-2|few
CASRADGTGVGYTF
TGCGCCAGCAGAGCGGACGGGACAGGGGTCGGCTACACCTTC